This TCR beta chain was captured in a study of cytomegalovirus exposure and HLA in healthy donors. Study-level results: Rarity characterized most TCR sequences, yet some public TCRs appeared in many donors.

V was shortened by 3 bases and J by 4 bases, with 10 bases between the two germline ends. The CDR3 loop spans 13 amino acids. Germline lookup yields CDR1 SGDLS and CDR2 YYNGEE. TCRdb keeps only in-frame clones here, not all; method: immunoSEQ multiplex PCR. The sample yields under 200,000 clones, about 81% seen once. With respect to this clone: As yet, its antigen is unknown.

Sequences were obtained from PBMCs. The origin of this receptor is a woman younger than 45 in good health and CMV-seronegative. The genes are TRBV9 and TRBJ2-5; a weak D match, TRBD2 (7 bases). The CDR3 DNA sequence: TGTGCCAGCAGCGCGGGGGGCGGAGAGACCCAGTACTTC. This gives the protein CASSAGGGETQYF.